The source of this T cell receptor beta chain is a study of CD8 T cells in Susac syndrome (dated by TCRdb to between 2018 and 2020). For the wider study: Repertoire sequencing was used to test whether CD8+ T cell activation and differentiation in Susac syndrome was antigen driven.

The CDR3 runs 14 amino acids, cysteine and phenylalanine included. CDR3 DNA is the only sequence kept; it has 42 bases, read in frame from the first base. Relative to germline, V is 6 bases shorter and J is 0 bases shorter, with 12 bases between their ends. CDR1 MDHEN and CDR2 SYDVKM are derived from the germline V gene. As to this clonotype: Its antigen remains unidentified. Base-call qualities are not available, and no considerably larger clone is one nucleotide away.

Peripheral blood CD8+ and CD4+ T cells from healthy donors, Susac syndrome patients and multiple sclerosis patients were profiled by high-throughput TCR beta sequencing. Treatment-naive patients with stable or active relapsing-remitting disease fulfilling revised McDonald criteria were used as multiple sclerosis controls. CD8+ TEMRA cells were enriched by FACS, while bulk CD8+ and CD4+ T cells were purified by magnetic negative isolation. Blood was drawn into EDTA tubes, processed within 24 hours, and PBMCs were isolated by density gradient centrifugation. PBMCs intended for TCR sequencing were cryopreserved in liquid nitrogen and thawed later in a water bath at 37 degrees C. A purity of at least 90% was achieved for sorted or isolated CD4+, CD8+ and CD8+ TEMRA cells. What the authors observed across the whole study: The number of individuals in the TCR sequencing and HLA analysis was acknowledged as relatively small.

RNA was extracted using the RNeasy kit, and about 0.5 to 1 microgram was reverse transcribed with random hexamers. The immunoSEQ multiplex PCR assay, covering 54 Vbeta and 13 Jbeta segments, was used to amplify TCR beta CDR3 regions. Bias from PCR amplification was corrected by using a synthetic template baseline for primer optimization and for computational correction. Per the authors' processing: Reads were assigned to V, D and J genes according to IMGT and analyzed in immunoSEQ Analyzer, with only productive sequences retained. Clonality was computed as one minus Shannon entropy normalized by log2 of the number of productive unique sequences. Public and private clones were assessed among the 100 most prevalent clones of each patient and control. A clone was defined as Susac-specific if it was absent from the healthy and MS cohorts, from roughly 980 published viral clones and from other ImmuneACCESS disease sequences. TCRdb trimmed the raw reads at Q25, called clones with MiXCR and kept productive beta chains. Every entry covers one CDR3 protein and lists the most common genes and DNA from its rows. The V and J calls and clone size are TCRdb's, not the authors'. Across this sample there are around 150,000 distinct CDR3 sequences, with roughly 94% seen only once. The ten largest clones take up about 0.094% of the sample.

This sequence was found in a human donor with multiple sclerosis. The receptor chain draws on TRBV28 and TRBJ2-7, with the D segment possibly TRBD1 or TRBD2, each aligning over 5 bases. Sequences were obtained from CD4+ T cells from PBMCs. The DNA reads as follows: TGTGCCAGCAGACGGGACGGTGACTCCTACGAGCAGTACTTC. It encodes CASRRDGDSYEQYF.